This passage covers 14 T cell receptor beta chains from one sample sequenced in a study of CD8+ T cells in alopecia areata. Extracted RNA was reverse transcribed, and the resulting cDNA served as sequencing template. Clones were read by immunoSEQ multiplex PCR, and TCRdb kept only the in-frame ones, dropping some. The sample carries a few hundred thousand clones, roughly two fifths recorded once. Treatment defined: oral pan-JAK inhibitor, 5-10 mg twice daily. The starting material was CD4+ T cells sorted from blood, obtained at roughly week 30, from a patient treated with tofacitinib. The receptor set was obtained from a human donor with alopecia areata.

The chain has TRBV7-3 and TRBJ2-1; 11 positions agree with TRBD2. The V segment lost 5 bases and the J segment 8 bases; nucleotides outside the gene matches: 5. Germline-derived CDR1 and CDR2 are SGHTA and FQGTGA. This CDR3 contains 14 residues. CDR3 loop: CASSVGLAGDEQFF. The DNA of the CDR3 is TGTGCCAGCAGCGTAGGACTAGCGGGCGATGAGCAGTTCTTC.

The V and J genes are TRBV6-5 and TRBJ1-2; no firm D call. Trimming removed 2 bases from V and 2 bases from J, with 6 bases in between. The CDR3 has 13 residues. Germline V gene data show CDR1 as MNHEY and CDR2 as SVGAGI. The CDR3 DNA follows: TGTGCCAGCAGTTACATGGGGAACTATGGCTACACCTTC. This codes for CASSYMGNYGYTF.

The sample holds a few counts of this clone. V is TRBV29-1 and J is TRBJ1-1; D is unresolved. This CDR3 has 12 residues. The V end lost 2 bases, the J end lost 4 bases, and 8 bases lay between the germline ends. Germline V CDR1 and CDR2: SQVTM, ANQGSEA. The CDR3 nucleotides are TGCAGCGTTGAACGAGTGACCACTGAAGCTTTCTTT. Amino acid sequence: CSVERVTTEAFF.

The CDR3 DNA reads as TGTGCCAGCAGTTGGTTGGGCGGGGGCCGGGAAAACACAGATACGCAGTATTTT. Translating gives CASSWLGGGRENTDTQYF. The V and J genes are TRBV27 and TRBJ2-3; D perhaps matches TRBD2 (7 bases). The ends were cut back, 4 bases at V and 2 bases at J, with 22 bases in the middle. CDR3 size: 18 residues. CDR1 and CDR2 (germline): MNHEY, SMNVEV (reference sequence).

The CDR3 DNA sequence: TGTGCCTGGAGTGGGGTCACAGATACGCAGTATTTT. Protein sequence: CAWSGVTDTQYF. The chain joins TRBV30 to TRBJ2-3; D is ambiguous. Germline CDR1 and CDR2: GTSNPN and SVGIG (reference sequence). CDR3 length: 12 residues. Trimming took 1 base from V and 2 from J, leaving 4 bases between them.

CDR3 region: CSVVGAALYEQYF. The CDR3 DNA follows: TGCAGCGTTGTCGGGGCGGCCCTCTACGAGCAGTACTTC. The chain carries TRBV29-1 and TRBJ2-7; the D gene could be TRBD1 or TRBD2 (5 bases each). The CDR3 is made up of 13 amino acids. V lost 4 bases and J lost 3, with 13 bases in between. CDR1 is SQVTM, CDR2 ANQGSEA, per germline.

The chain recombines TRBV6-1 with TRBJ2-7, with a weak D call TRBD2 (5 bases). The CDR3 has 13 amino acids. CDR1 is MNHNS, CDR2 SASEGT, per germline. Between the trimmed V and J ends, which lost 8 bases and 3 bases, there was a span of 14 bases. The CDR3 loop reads CASAGGLLYEQYF. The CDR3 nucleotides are TGTGCCAGCGCCGGAGGTTTGCTCTACGAGCAGTACTTC.

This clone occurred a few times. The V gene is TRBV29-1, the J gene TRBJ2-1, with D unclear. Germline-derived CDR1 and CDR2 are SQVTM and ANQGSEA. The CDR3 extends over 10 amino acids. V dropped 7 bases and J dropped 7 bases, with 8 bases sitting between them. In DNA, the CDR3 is TGCAGCGCCATGAAGAATGAGCAGTTCTTC. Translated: CSAMKNEQFF.

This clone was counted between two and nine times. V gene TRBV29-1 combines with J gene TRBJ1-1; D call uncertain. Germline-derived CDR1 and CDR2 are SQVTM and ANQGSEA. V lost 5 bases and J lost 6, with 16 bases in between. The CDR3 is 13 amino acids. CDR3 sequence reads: CSVNKRMNPEAFF. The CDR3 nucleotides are TGCAGCGTTAACAAGAGGATGAATCCTGAAGCTTTCTTT.

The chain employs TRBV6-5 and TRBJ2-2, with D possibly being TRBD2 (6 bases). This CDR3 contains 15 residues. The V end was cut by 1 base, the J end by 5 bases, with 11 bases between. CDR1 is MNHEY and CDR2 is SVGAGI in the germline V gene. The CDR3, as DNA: TGTGCCAGCAGTTACTTAGGGGAGGTTACCGGGGAGCTGTTTTTT. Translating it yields CASSYLGEVTGELFF.

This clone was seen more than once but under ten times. The CDR3 nucleotides read TGCGCCAGCAGTCACCCATTGGACGGGGAGAATGAGCAGTTCTTC. Translating it yields CASSHPLDGENEQFF. This chain joins TRBV23-1 and TRBJ2-1, with D possibly matching TRBD2 (5 bases). TRBV23-1 is designated an ORF whose function remains uncertain. V was cut by 3 bases and J by 7 bases, with 16 bases left in between. The CDR3 runs to 15 residues.

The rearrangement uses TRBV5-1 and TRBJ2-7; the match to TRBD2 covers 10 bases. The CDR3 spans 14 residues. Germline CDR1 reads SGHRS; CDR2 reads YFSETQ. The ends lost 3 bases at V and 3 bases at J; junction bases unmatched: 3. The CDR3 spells CASSSSGGNYEQYF. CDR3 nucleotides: TGCGCCAGCAGCTCTAGCGGGGGAAACTACGAGCAGTACTTC.

CDR3 loop: CASGPYGTPNQPQHF. The CDR3, as DNA: TGTGCCAGTGGGCCTTACGGGACACCCAATCAGCCCCAGCATTTT. The V call is TRBV19, the J call TRBJ1-5; tentatively, D is TRBD1 (6 bases). Trimming removed 8 bases from V and 3 bases from J, with 17 bases in between. The CDR3 covers 15 residues. Germline CDR1 reads LNHDA; CDR2 reads SQIVND (reference sequence).

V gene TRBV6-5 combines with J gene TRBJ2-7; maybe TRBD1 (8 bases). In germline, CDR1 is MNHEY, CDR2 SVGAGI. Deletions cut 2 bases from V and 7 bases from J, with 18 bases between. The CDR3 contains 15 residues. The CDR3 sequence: CASSYVRTGREEQYF. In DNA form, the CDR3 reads TGTGCCAGCAGTTACGTCCGGACAGGGCGGGAGGAGCAGTACTTC.